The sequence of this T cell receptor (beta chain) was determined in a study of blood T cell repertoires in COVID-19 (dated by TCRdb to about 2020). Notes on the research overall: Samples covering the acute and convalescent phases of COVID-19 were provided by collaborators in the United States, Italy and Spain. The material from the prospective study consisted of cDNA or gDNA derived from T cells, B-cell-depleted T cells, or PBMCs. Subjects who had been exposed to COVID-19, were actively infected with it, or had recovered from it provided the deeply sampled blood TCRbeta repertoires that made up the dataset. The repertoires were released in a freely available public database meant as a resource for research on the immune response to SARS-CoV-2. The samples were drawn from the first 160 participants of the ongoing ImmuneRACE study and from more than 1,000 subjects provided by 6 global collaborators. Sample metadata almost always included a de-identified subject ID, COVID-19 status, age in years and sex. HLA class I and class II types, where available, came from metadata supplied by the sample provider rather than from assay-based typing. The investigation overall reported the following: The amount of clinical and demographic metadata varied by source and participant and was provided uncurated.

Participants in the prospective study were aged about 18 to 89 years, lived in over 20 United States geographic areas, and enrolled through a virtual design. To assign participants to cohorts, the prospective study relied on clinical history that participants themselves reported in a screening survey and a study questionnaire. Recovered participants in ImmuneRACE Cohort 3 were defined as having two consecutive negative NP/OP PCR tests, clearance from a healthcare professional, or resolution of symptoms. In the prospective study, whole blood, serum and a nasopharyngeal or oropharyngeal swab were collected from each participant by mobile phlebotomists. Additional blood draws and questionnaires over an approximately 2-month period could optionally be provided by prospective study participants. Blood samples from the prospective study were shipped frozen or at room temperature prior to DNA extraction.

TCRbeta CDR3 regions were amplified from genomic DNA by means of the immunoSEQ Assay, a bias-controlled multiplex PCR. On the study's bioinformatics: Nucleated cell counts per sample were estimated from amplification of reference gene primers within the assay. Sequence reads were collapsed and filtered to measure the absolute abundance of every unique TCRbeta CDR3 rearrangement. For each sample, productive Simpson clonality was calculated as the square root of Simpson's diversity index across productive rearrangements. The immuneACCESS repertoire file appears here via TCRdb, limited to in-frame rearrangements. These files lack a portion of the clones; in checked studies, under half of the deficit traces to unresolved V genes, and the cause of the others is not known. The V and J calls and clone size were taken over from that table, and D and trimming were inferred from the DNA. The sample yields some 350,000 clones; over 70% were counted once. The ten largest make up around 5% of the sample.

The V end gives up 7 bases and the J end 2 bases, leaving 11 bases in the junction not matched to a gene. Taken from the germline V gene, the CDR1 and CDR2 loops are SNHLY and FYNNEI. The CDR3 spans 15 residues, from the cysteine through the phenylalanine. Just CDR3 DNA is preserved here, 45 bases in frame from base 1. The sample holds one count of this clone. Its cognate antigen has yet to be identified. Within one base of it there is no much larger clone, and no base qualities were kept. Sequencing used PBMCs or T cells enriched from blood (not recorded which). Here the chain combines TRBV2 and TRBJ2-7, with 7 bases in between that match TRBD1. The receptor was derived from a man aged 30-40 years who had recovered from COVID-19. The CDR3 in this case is CASTLEGQVPYEQYF. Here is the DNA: TGTGCCAGCACCCTAGAAGGACAGGTCCCCTACGAGCAGTACTTC.